This T cell receptor (beta chain) was retrieved from a study of blood T cells in healthy people across ages. Study observations and caveats: Long-lived donors exceeded aged donors in naive CD4+ cells and diversity. What prevented conclusive comparison of naive and antigen-experienced cells was that PBMCs were unsorted.

The authors ran a second PCR of roughly 7 to 11 cycles using a sample-barcoded 5' primer and a J-beta primer mix. TCRdb redid the calling of the 5' RACE reads with MiXCR, one entry per CDR3 protein. The sample comprises some 1,800,000 distinct CDR3 sequences, 39% of which are singletons, and more than 20% rests with the top ten. Germline V gene lookup returns CDR1 SGHTA and CDR2 FQGNSA. The CDR3 extends over 14 amino acids. V lost 6 bases and J lost 9; bases outside the gene matches: 12. This clonotype was seen more than once but under ten times. The antigen is not known. Per individual sample, total RNA of at least 5.5 micrograms was extracted.

The V gene is TRBV7-2, the J gene TRBJ2-7; 9 bases are shared with TRBD1. The sequence was obtained from a human donor in good health. Sequencing used blood. The CDR3: CASSSGTGTIGQYF. Written as DNA, the CDR3 is TGTGCCAGCAGTTCCGGGACAGGGACTATTGGGCAGTACTTC. The full variable domain, in which reference TRBV7-2 and TRBJ2-7 provide the parts outside the CDR3, is GAGVSQSPSNKVTEKGKDVELRCDPISGHTALYWYRQSLGQGLEFLIYFQGNSAPDKSGLPSDRFSAERTGGSVSTLTIQRTQQEDSAVYLCASSSGTGTIGQYFGPGTRLTVT.